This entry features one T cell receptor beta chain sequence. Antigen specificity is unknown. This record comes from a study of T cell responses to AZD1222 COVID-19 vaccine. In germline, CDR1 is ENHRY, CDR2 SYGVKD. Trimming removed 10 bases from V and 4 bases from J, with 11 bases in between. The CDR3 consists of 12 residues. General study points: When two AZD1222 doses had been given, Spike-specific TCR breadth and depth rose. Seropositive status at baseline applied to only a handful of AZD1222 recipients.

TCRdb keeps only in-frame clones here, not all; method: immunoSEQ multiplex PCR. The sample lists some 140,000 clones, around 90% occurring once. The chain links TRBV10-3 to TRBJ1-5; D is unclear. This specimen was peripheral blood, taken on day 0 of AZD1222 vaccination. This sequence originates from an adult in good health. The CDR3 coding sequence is TGTGCCACCGCCGTTCCTAATCAGCCCCAGCATTTT. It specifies CATAVPNQPQHF.